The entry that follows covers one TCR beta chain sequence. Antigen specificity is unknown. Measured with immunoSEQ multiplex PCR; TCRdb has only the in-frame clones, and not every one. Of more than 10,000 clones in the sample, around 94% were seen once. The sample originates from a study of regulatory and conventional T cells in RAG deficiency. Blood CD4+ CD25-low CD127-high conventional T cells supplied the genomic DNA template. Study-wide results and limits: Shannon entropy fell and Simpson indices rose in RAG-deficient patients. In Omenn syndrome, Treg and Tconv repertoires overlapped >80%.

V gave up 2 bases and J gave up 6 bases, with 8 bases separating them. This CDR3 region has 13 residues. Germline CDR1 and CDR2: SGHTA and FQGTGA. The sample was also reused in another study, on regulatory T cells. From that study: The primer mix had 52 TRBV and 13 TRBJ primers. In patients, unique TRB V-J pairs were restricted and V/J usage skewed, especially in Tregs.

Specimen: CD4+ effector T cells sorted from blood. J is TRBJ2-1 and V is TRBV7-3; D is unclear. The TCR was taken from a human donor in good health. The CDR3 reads CASSLARTNEQFF. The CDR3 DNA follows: TGTGCCAGCAGCTTAGCCAGGACCAATGAGCAGTTCTTC. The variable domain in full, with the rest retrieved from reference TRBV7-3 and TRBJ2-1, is GAGVSQTPSNKVTEKGKYVELRCDPISGHTALYWYRQSLGQGPEFLIYFQGTGAADDSGLPNDRFFAVRPEGSVSTLKIQRTERGDSAVYLCASSLARTNEQFFGPGTRLTVL.